This TCR beta chain emerged from a study of blood T cell repertoires in COVID-19. Turning to the study itself: The analysed material was cDNA or gDNA that came from T cells, B-cell-depleted T cells, or PBMCs.

Original processing methods: Researchers report that nucleated cell counts were estimated from reference gene primer amplification. Some clones are missing from TCRdb's copy, which holds only in-frame ones; the method was immunoSEQ multiplex PCR. V and J calls and clone size follow that table, whereas D and trimming were derived from the DNA. The table has over 200,000 clones, approximately 86% seen once. The CDR3 consists of 19 residues. From germline, CDR1 is LGHDT and CDR2 YNNKEL (reference sequence). The V and J ends lost 5 bases and 2 bases, in that order; junction bases with no gene match: 14. V is TRBV3-1 (or the pseudogene TRBV3-2) and J is TRBJ2-4; 11 bases align to TRBD2. The source is a man aged 35 to 55 who had recovered from COVID-19. Sequencing used peripheral blood. CDR3 amino acids: CASSLRPVTSGRPKNIQYF. Here the CDR3 DNA reads TGTGCCAGCAGCTTACGGCCAGTAACTAGCGGGAGACCCAAAAACATTCAGTACTTC.